These 15 T cell receptor beta chains were sequenced from one sample in a study of blood T cell repertoires in COVID-19 (dated by TCRdb to 2020 to 2022). Library preparation employed the immunoSEQ multiplex PCR assay. TCRdb provides this immuneACCESS table in a form limited to in-frame rearrangements. Some clones are lacking; in checked studies, under half of them reflect an unresolved V gene, and why the rest are absent is not known. Within this sample are tens of thousands of clones, with around 96% of them counted one time only. The ten largest clones capture less than 5% of the sample. The source material was peripheral blood. Receptor source: a human donor with active COVID-19. The donor label of this sample is uncertain.

This sequence joins TRBV6-5 and TRBJ1-5; 11 bases are a match to TRBD1. V shed 6 bases and J 6 bases; nucleotides not matched to a gene: 4. Germline V gene lookup returns CDR1 MNHEY and CDR2 SVGAGI. The CDR3 runs to 14 residues. The chain's CDR3 is CASRDGTGGQPQHF. CDR3 nucleotides: TGTGCCAGCAGAGATGGGACAGGGGGTCAGCCCCAGCATTTT.

The V gene is TRBV18, the J gene TRBJ2-2; tentatively, D is TRBD1 (6 bases). Per germline, CDR1 KGHSH and CDR2 LQKENI. With 3 bases removed from V and 5 bases from J, the gap between germline ends came to 10 bases. The CDR3 consists of 14 residues. CDR3 sequence (DNA): TGTGCCAGCTCACCCTTACAGGGAACCGGGGAGCTGTTTTTT. It specifies CASSPLQGTGELFF. Full variable domain (remainder filled in from reference TRBV18 and TRBJ2-2): NAGVMQNPRHLVRRRGQEARLRCSPMKGHSHVYWYRQLPEEGLKFMVYLQKENIIDESGMPKERFSAEFPKEGPSILRIQQVVRGDSAAYFCASSPLQGTGELFFGEGSRLTVL.

This clone appeared a single time. The V call is TRBV7-2, the J call TRBJ1-2; D ambiguous. This CDR3 comprises 13 residues. Germline-derived CDR1 and CDR2 are SGHTA and FQGNSA. Trimming left V 5 bases short and J 5 bases short, with 12 bases between. CDR3: CASSLTRVYGYTF. The CDR3 DNA is TGTGCCAGCAGCCTCACGAGGGTTTATGGCTACACCTTC.

V is TRBV28 and J is TRBJ1-4; no firm D call. This CDR3 is 11 amino acids long. V lost 3 bases and J lost 6, with 2 bases in between. CDR1 and CDR2 (germline): MDHEN, SYDVKM. The CDR3 region has the DNA TGTGCCAGCAGTTTCTATGAAAAACTGTTTTTT. It encodes CASSFYEKLFF.

The rearrangement links TRBV11-2 to TRBJ2-3; 7 nucleotides match TRBD1. V lost 5 bases to trimming and J lost 0 bases; unmatched junction nucleotides: 5. CDR3 length: 15 amino acids. Germline CDR1 is SGHAT and CDR2 is FQNNGV. This CDR3 is CASSGIQGSTDTQYF. CDR3 bases: TGTGCCAGCAGCGGAATACAGGGGAGCACAGATACGCAGTATTTT.

This clone was observed once. The chain has TRBV4-1 and TRBJ2-3, with 10 bases aligning to TRBD2. Germline V CDR1 and CDR2: MGHRA, YSYEKL. The V gene end was trimmed by 4 bases and the J gene end by 3 bases; junction bases not matched to a gene: 7. The CDR3 is made up of 16 amino acids. The CDR3 is CASSLSPGLATDTQYF. DNA for the CDR3: TGCGCCAGCAGCCTCAGCCCGGGACTAGCGACAGATACGCAGTATTTT.

The rearrangement joins TRBV10-3 to TRBJ1-1, with 8 bases lining up with TRBD1. The CDR3 consists of 13 residues. Losses at the gene ends were 5 bases for V and 5 bases for J; bases not matched to a gene: 4. From germline, CDR1 is ENHRY and CDR2 SYGVKD. CDR3 amino acids: CAISFTGGTEAFF. In DNA, the CDR3 is TGTGCCATCAGTTTCACAGGGGGGACTGAAGCTTTCTTT.

This sequence joins TRBV7-2 and TRBJ2-4; weak D call: TRBD1 (6 bases). The CDR3 covers 13 residues. Germline V gives CDR1 SGHTA, CDR2 FQGNSA. V was trimmed by 5 bases and J by 13 bases, leaving 18 bases between them. CDR3 DNA: TGTGCCAGCAGCCCTACCCGACAGGTCATCCAGTACTTC. This encodes CASSPTRQVIQYF.

The J gene is TRBJ1-1, the V gene TRBV19, with D uncertain. The CDR3 is 13 amino acids. Looked up from germline, CDR1 is LNHDA and CDR2 is SQIVND (reference sequence). Between the trimmed V and J ends, which lost 5 bases and 1 base, there was a span of 8 bases. The CDR3 sequence is CASSLSENTEAFF. The CDR3 bases are TGTGCCAGTAGTTTGTCAGAGAACACTGAAGCTTTCTTT. The entire variable domain, with the rest obtained from reference TRBV19 and TRBJ1-1, is as follows: DGGITQSPKYLFRKEGQNVTLSCEQNLNHDAMYWYRQDPGQGLRLIYYSQIVNDFQKGDIAEGYSVSREKKESFPLTVTSAQKNPTAFYLCASSLSENTEAFFGQGTRLTVV.

The genes are TRBV2 and TRBJ2-3, with a possible D match to TRBD1 (6 bases). The CDR3 is 15 amino acids. Germline CDR1 is SNHLY and CDR2 is FYNNEI. V lost 7 bases, J lost 0 bases, and 14 bases lay in between. CDR3 in amino acids: CASTEQGTSTDTQYF. The CDR3, as DNA: TGTGCCAGCACCGAACAGGGTACTAGCACAGATACGCAGTATTTT.

V usage is TRBV11-3 and J usage is TRBJ2-1; 10 bases are shared with TRBD2. From germline, CDR1 is SGHNT and CDR2 YENEEA. With 7 bases clipped from V and 8 bases from J, the junction kept 8 bases outside the gene matches. There are 14 residues in the CDR3. The CDR3 sequence is CASKEREGRDEQFF. The DNA for the CDR3 is TGTGCCAGCAAGGAGCGGGAGGGCCGCGATGAGCAGTTCTTC. Filled out from reference TRBV11-3 and TRBJ2-1, the complete variable domain reads EAGVVQSPRYKIIEKKQPVAFWCNPISGHNTLYWYLQNLGQGPELLIRYENEEAVDDSQLPKDRFSAERLKGVDSTLKIQPAELGDSAVYLCASKEREGRDEQFFGPGTRLTVL.

CDR3 nucleotide sequence: TGTGCCAGCAGTGAAGCCAGGAACTGGGACAGCCACACTGAAGCTTTCTTT. It codes for CASSEARNWDSHTEAFF. The rearrangement uses TRBV6-1 and TRBJ1-1; 7 nucleotides agree with TRBD1. V was pared by 0 bases and J by 3 bases, with 10 bases of the junction left unmatched. CDR1 is MNHNS, CDR2 SASEGT, per germline. The CDR3 sequence is 17 residues long.

The chain links TRBV14 to TRBJ2-5; a possible D gene is TRBD2 (6 bases). V was trimmed by 4 bases and J by 5 bases, leaving 11 bases between them. The CDR3 length is 13 residues. Germline V gives CDR1 SGHDN, CDR2 FVKESK. The CDR3 here is CASSPAGRETQYF. The CDR3 bases are TGTGCCAGCAGCCCTGCGGGAAGGGAGACCCAGTACTTC.

CDR3 sequence reads: CASSPSQGRYGYTF. CDR3 nucleotides: TGTGCCAGCAGCCCCTCACAGGGCCGCTATGGCTACACCTTC. This chain joins TRBV7-2 and TRBJ1-2; perhaps TRBD1 as D (6 bases). Germline V gives CDR1 SGHTA, CDR2 FQGNSA. V was clipped by 5 bases and J by 4 bases, with 14 bases between them. The CDR3 runs 14 residues.

This clone has just a few counts. This chain links TRBV6-1 with TRBJ1-3, with 8 bases lining up with TRBD1. Germline V CDR1 and CDR2: MNHNS, SASEGT. The CDR3 sequence is 16 residues long. J lost 2 bases, V lost 2 bases, and 5 bases had no gene match. In nucleotides, the CDR3 is TGTGCCAGCAGTGAACAGGGGGCTCAAACTGGAAACACCATATATTTT. This sequence encodes CASSEQGAQTGNTIYF.